Listed below are T cell receptor beta chains from one sample, sequenced in a study of blood T cell repertoires in COVID-19. Clones were read by immunoSEQ multiplex PCR, and TCRdb kept only the in-frame ones, dropping some. Here the sample spans 150,000 to 200,000 clones, over 60% being singletons. The sequenced sample was peripheral blood. These TCRs come from a man in his sixties with acute or convalescent COVID-19. The CDR3 runs from the conserved cysteine through the conserved F or W. A D gene is named only where the DNA matches it firmly. Clone size appears in some rows only: once, few, many, or a class for an expanded clone.

abundance: -
j_gene: TRBJ1-3
v_gene: TRBV19
d_gene: -
CDR3aa: CASTPTGAGNTIYF
CDR3nt: TGTGCCAGTACCCCGACGGGGGCTGGAAACACCATATATTTT

abundance: few
j_gene: TRBJ2-5
v_gene: TRBV6-5
d_gene: TRBD1
CDR3aa: CASRDPGQTEETQYF
CDR3nt: TGTGCCAGCAGAGATCCGGGACAGACAGAAGAGACCCAGTACTTC

abundance: large
j_gene: TRBJ2-7
v_gene: TRBV6-5
d_gene: TRBD2
CDR3aa: CASSYGGGNRDEQYF
CDR3nt: TGTGCCAGCAGTTACGGGGGAGGGAATCGGGACGAGCAGTACTTC

abundance: once
j_gene: TRBJ1-4
v_gene: TRBV5-5
d_gene: TRBD1
CDR3aa: CASSPSFPTGASNEKLFF
CDR3nt: TGTGCCAGCAGCCCTTCATTCCCCACAGGGGCTTCTAATGAAAAACTGTTTTTT

abundance: once
j_gene: TRBJ1-6
v_gene: TRBV5-6
d_gene: -
CDR3aa: CASSLRVTSVLTPLHF
CDR3nt: TGTGCCAGCAGCCTGAGGGTTACTTCGGTTTTGACACCCCTCCACTTT

abundance: -
j_gene: TRBJ1-1
v_gene: TRBV5-6
d_gene: -
CDR3aa: CASSLYYTEAFF
CDR3nt: TGTGCCAGCAGCTTGTATTACACTGAAGCTTTCTTT

abundance: -
j_gene: TRBJ2-6
v_gene: TRBV11-3
d_gene: -
CDR3aa: CASSLRQEKHSGANVLTF
CDR3nt: TGTGCCAGCAGCTTGAGACAGGAAAAACACTCTGGGGCCAACGTCCTGACTTTC

abundance: -
j_gene: TRBJ2-3
v_gene: TRBV7-2
d_gene: -
CDR3aa: CASSLEDGGPSDTQYF
CDR3nt: TGTGCCAGCAGCTTAGAGGACGGGGGACCCTCCGATACGCAGTATTTT

abundance: -
j_gene: TRBJ1-5
v_gene: TRBV10-1
d_gene: -
CDR3aa: CASSDGATKNSNQPQHF
CDR3nt: TGCGCCAGCAGTGACGGAGCCACTAAAAATAGCAATCAGCCCCAGCATTTT

abundance: few
j_gene: TRBJ1-6
v_gene: TRBV7-2
d_gene: TRBD1
CDR3aa: CASSSQTGNNSPLHF
CDR3nt: TGTGCCAGCAGCTCCCAGACAGGGAATAATTCACCCCTCCACTTT

abundance: once
j_gene: TRBJ1-2
v_gene: TRBV18
d_gene: -
CDR3aa: CASSPNGANYGYTF
CDR3nt: TGTGCCAGCTCACCAAACGGGGCTAACTATGGCTACACCTTC

abundance: -
j_gene: TRBJ2-1
v_gene: TRBV9
d_gene: TRBD2
CDR3aa: CASSPSGGPGNEQFF
CDR3nt: TGTGCCAGCAGCCCTAGCGGGGGGCCGGGCAATGAGCAGTTCTTC